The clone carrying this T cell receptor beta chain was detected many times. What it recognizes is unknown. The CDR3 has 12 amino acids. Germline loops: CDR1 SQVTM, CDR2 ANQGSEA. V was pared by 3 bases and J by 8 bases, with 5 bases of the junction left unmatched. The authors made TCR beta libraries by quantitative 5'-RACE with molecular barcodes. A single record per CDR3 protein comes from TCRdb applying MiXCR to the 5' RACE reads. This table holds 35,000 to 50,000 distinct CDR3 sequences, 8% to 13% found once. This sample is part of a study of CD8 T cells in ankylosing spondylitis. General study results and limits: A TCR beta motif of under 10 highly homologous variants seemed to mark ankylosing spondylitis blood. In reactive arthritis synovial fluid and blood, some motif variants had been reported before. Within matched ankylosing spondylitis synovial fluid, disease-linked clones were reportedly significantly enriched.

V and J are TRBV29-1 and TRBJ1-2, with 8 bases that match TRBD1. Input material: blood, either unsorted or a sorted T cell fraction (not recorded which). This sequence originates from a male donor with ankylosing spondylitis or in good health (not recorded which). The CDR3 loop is CSVDRGLEGYTF. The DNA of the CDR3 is TGCAGCGTTGACAGGGGGCTTGAGGGCTACACCTTC.